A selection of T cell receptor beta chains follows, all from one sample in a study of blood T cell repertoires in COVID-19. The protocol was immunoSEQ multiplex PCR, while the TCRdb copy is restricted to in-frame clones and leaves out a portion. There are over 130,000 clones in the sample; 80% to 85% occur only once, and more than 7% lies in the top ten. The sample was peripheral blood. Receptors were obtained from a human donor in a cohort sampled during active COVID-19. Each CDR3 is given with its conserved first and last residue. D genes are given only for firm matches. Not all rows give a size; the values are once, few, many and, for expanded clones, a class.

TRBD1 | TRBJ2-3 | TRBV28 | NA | CASSLVQPGQSLDQADTQYF | TGTGCCAGCAGTTTGGTACAACCGGGACAGTCACTGGACCAGGCAGATACGCAGTATTTT
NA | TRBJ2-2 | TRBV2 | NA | CASSLQGNTGELFF | TGTGCCAGCAGTCTACAGGGTAACACCGGGGAGCTGTTTTTT
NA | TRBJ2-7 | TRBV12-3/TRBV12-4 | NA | CASSNTGDQKQYF | TGTGCCAGCAGCAACACAGGAGACCAAAAGCAGTACTTC
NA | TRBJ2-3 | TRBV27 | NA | CASSLWAPVSADTQYF | TGTGCCAGCAGTTTATGGGCTCCAGTTTCCGCAGATACGCAGTATTTT
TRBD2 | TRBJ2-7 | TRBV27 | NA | CASSFSGGGRESYEQYF | TGTGCCAGCAGTTTTAGTGGCGGGGGGCGAGAATCCTACGAGCAGTACTTC
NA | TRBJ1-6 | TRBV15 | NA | CATAPGGGYNSPLHF | TGTGCCACCGCCCCGGGAGGAGGGTATAATTCACCCCTCCACTTT
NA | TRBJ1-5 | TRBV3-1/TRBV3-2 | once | CASSQDGPRGAIPQHF | TGTGCCAGCAGCCAAGATGGGCCGCGGGGGGCGATTCCCCAGCATTTT
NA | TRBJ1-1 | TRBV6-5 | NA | CASSSSTGGCFF | NA
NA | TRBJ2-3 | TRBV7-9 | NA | CASSLVQDTQYF | TGTGCCAGCAGCTTAGTACAGGATACGCAGTATTTT
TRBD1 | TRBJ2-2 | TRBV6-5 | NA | CASSYGTGGTGELFF | TGTGCCAGCAGTTACGGGACAGGGGGAACCGGGGAGCTGTTTTTT
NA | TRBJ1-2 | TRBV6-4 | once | CASSDVVGHVYGYTF | TGTGCCAGCAGTGACGTTGTGGGACATGTCTATGGCTACACCTTC
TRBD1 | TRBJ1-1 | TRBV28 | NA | CASSEYNRGAFF | TGTGCCAGCAGTGAATATAACAGGGGAGCTTTCTTT
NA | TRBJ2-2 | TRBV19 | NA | CASSIVGVLANTGELFF | TGTGCCAGTAGTATAGTAGGGGTCCTCGCGAACACCGGGGAGCTGTTTTTT
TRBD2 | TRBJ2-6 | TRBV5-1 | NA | CASTGGGPGANVLTF | TGCGCCAGCACCGGCGGGGGGCCTGGGGCCAACGTCCTGACTTTC
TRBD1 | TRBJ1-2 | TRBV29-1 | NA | CSVFRTGANYGYTF | TGCAGCGTCTTCAGGACAGGGGCAAACTATGGCTACACCTTC
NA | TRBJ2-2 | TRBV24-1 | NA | CATSDSGQGLYTGELFF | TGTGCCACCAGTGACTCCGGACAGGGACTATACACCGGGGAGCTGTTTTTT
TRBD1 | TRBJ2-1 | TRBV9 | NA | CASSVVGQGLNEQFF | TGTGCCAGCAGCGTAGTGGGACAGGGACTCAATGAGCAGTTCTTC
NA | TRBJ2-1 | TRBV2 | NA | CAARGPYNEQFF | TGTGCCGCCAGAGGCCCCTACAATGAGCAGTTCTTC
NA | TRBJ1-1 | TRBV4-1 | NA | CASSQEDRLNTEAFF | TGCGCCAGCAGCCAAGAAGACAGGTTGAACACTGAAGCTTTCTTT
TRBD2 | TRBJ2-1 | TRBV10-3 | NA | CAISVTGTSGPSARNEQFF | TGTGCCATCAGCGTAACCGGGACTAGCGGACCATCGGCGAGGAATGAGCAGTTCTTC
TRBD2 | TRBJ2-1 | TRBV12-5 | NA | CASGLVFGEGSYNEQFF | TGTGCTAGTGGTTTGGTCTTCGGGGAGGGTTCCTACAATGAGCAGTTCTTC
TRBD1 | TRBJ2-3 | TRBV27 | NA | CASSFRTGASTDTQYF | TGTGCCAGCAGTTTTAGAACAGGGGCTAGCACAGATACGCAGTATTTT
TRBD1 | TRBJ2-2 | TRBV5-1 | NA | CASSLEGTVSPGELFF | TGCGCCAGCAGCTTGGAAGGGACAGTTAGTCCCGGGGAGCTGTTTTTT
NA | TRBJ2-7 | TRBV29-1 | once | CSVLQGLSYEQYF | TGCAGCGTTTTACAGGGTCTCTCCTACGAGCAGTACTTC
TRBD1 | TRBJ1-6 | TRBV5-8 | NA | CASSLEQGQYSPLHF | TGTGCCAGCAGCTTGGAACAGGGGCAGTATTCACCCCTCCACTTT
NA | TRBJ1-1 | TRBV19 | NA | CATRQVNTEAFF | TGTGCCACCCGACAGGTGAACACTGAAGCTTTCTTT
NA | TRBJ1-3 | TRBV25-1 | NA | CASSGGSGNTIYF | TGTGCCAGCAGTGGAGGGTCTGGAAACACCATATATTTT
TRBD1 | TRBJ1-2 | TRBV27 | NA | CASGSGGGYGYTF | TGTGCCAGCGGGTCAGGGGGCGGCTATGGCTACACCTTC
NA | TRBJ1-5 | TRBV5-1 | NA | CASSLDGGSQPQHF | TGCGCCAGCAGCTTGGACGGAGGGTCCCAGCCCCAGCATTTT
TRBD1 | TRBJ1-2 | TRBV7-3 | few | CASSSPGQGLFYGYTF | TGTGCCAGCAGCTCACCGGGACAGGGGTTATTCTATGGCTACACCTTC
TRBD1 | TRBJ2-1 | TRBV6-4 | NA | CASTWADRYNEQFF | TGTGCCAGCACCTGGGCGGACAGGTACAATGAGCAGTTCTTC
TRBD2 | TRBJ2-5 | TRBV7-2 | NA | CASSLARTSGGAKTQYF | TGTGCCAGCAGCTTAGCCCGGACTAGCGGGGGGGCGAAGACCCAGTACTTC
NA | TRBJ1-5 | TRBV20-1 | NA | CSASAGNQPQHF | TGCAGTGCTAGTGCGGGCAATCAGCCCCAGCATTTT
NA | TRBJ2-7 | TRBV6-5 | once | CASSPSRTVYEQYF | TGTGCCAGCAGTCCTAGCCGGACAGTCTACGAGCAGTACTTC
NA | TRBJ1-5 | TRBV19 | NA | CASSGQNSNQPQHF | TGTGCCAGTAGTGGACAGAATAGCAATCAGCCCCAGCATTTT
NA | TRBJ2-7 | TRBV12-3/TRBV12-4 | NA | CASPTREQYF | TGTGCCAGCCCCACGCGGGAGCAGTACTTC
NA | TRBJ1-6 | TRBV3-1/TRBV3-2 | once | CASSHVFRGVRGSPLHF | TGTGCCAGCAGCCACGTTTTCCGGGGGGTCAGGGGTTCACCCCTCCACTTT
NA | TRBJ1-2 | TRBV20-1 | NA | CSAGRGLGYTF | TGCAGTGCCGGACGGGGACTTGGCTACACCTTC